This T cell receptor (beta chain) appears in the sequencing data of a study of CD8 T cells in ankylosing spondylitis. Findings of the study overall: Some motif variants had been reported before (in reactive arthritis synovial fluid and blood). Disease-linked clones displayed a CD8+ phenotype and appeared relatively rarely in peripheral blood. Among TCR beta sequences, a motif of several highly homologous variants appeared characteristic of ankylosing spondylitis blood. Disease-linked clones reportedly showed significant enrichment in matched ankylosing spondylitis synovial fluid.

TCRdb used MiXCR to reprocess the 5' RACE reads, holding one entry per CDR3 protein. This sample yields some 840,000 distinct CDR3 sequences, of which approximately 10% are seen a single time; under 0.6% belongs to the top ten. This clonotype has a handful of counts. What it binds is unknown. V was clipped by 3 bases and J by 5 bases; unmatched bases: 12. This CDR3 is built from 17 residues. Germline V gene lookup returns CDR1 LGHNA and CDR2 YNFKEQ. This chain uses TRBV4-2 with TRBJ2-3; TRBD2 matches 9 bases. The sequenced material came from blood, either unsorted or a sorted T cell fraction (not recorded which). The source of this sequence is a male donor with ankylosing spondylitis. The CDR3 reads CASSQDSSSGALDTQYF. CDR3 coding DNA: TGTGCCAGCAGCCAGGACTCATCTAGCGGGGCATTAGATACGCAGTATTTT.